These 3 T cell receptor beta chains originate from one sample sequenced in a study of blood T cell repertoires in COVID-19 (dated by TCRdb to about 2020). To prepare the library, the immunoSEQ multiplex PCR assay was applied. TCRdb took this table from immuneACCESS and kept in-frame rearrangements with V and J called. Such tables lack part of the clones; where checked against another copy, unresolved V genes explain under half of the gap, and the rest is unexplained. Recorded for this sample are roughly 80,000 clones; more than 75% of them occurred a single time. The ten largest make up 13% to 15% of the sample. Sample: peripheral blood. All receptors come from a woman between 70 and 85 years old with acute or convalescent COVID-19.

The rearrangement links TRBV3-1 (or the pseudogene TRBV3-2) to TRBJ2-3; 10 bases map to TRBD2. After removal of 6 bases from V and 7 bases from J, the junction contained 22 bases not matched to a gene. The CDR3 has 19 residues. Per the germline V gene, CDR1 is LGHDT and CDR2 is YNNKEL (reference sequence). DNA of the CDR3: TGTGCCAGCAGACGCAAGGGGGTAGCGGGGGGCCCACATTTGCATACGCAGTATTTT. This sequence encodes CASRRKGVAGGPHLHTQYF.

This clone was seen a few times. The V gene is TRBV10-1, the J gene TRBJ1-2; D might be TRBD1 (6 bases). V shed 9 bases and J shed 6 bases, with 17 bases lying between them. The germline CDR1 and CDR2 sequences are WNHNN and SYGVQD (reference sequence). The CDR3 spans 13 residues. The CDR3 DNA reads TGCGCCAGGGGAGCACAGGGCCTCCATGGCTACACCTTC. The encoded protein is CARGAQGLHGYTF.

The V and J genes are TRBV24-1 and TRBJ2-7; TRBD1 might be the D (6 bases). The CDR3 is 18 amino acids. Trimming shortened V by 4 bases and J by 0 bases, and 21 bases separated the two germline ends. CDR1 is KGHDR, CDR2 SFDVKD, per germline. CDR3 coding DNA: TGTGCCACCAGTGAAACACCGGGACAAGGCCTTACCTCCTACGAGCAGTACGTC. This codes for CATSETPGQGLTSYEQYV.